This TCR beta chain was sequenced for a study of blood T cell repertoires in COVID-19 (dated by TCRdb to 2020 to 2021). With respect to the entire study: Collaborator samples came from the United States, Italy and Spain and covered acute and convalescent phases of COVID-19. Where HLA class I and class II types were available, the types were taken from metadata supplied by the sample provider, not from assay-based typing. The material from the prospective study consisted of cDNA or gDNA derived from T cells, B-cell-depleted T cells, or PBMCs. The repertoires were released in a freely available public database meant as a resource for research on the immune response to SARS-CoV-2. Sample metadata almost always included a de-identified subject ID, COVID-19 status, age in years and sex. Subjects who had been exposed to COVID-19, were actively infected with it, or had recovered from it provided the deeply sampled blood TCRbeta repertoires that made up the dataset. Samples were obtained from the ongoing ImmuneRACE study (first 160 participants) and from some 1,300 subjects provided by 6 global collaborators. General study outcomes and caveats: How much clinical and demographic metadata was included differed by source and by participant, and the metadata was provided uncurated.

About this clone: Its specific antigen is unknown. Base qualities are not recorded, but no much larger clone differs from it by a single base.

CDR1 and CDR2 (LGHNA, YSLEER) derive from the germline V gene. The CDR3 runs 15 residues from the cysteine to the phenylalanine. The read is trimmed to its CDR3 DNA, 45 bases read in frame from base 1. V is clipped by 1 base and J by 2 bases, and the sequence between their germline boundaries is 12 bases long. The immunoSEQ Assay, a bias-controlled multiplex PCR, was used to amplify TCRbeta CDR3 regions from genomic DNA. The source study handled its data this way. The number of nucleated cells in each sample was estimated from the amplification of reference gene primers within the assay. Sequence reads were collapsed and filtered to measure the absolute abundance of every unique TCRbeta CDR3 rearrangement. For each sample, productive Simpson clonality was calculated as the square root of Simpson's diversity index over productive rearrangements. The immuneACCESS repertoire file appears here via TCRdb, limited to in-frame rearrangements. These files lack a portion of the clones; in checked studies, under half of the deficit traces to unresolved V genes, and the cause of the others is not known. D and trimming come from the DNA, and the V and J calls and clone size come from that table. This sample comprises around 380,000 clones, approximately 87% of them detected only once. Clones ranked in the top ten supply 1.3% of the sample.

Participants in the prospective study were enrolled through a virtual design, were aged roughly 18 to 100 years, and lived in 24 United States geographic areas. In the prospective study, cohorts were assigned on the basis of participant-reported clinical history obtained from a screening survey and a study questionnaire. For ImmuneRACE Cohort 3, a participant was defined as recovered based on two consecutive negative NP/OP PCR tests, clearance by a healthcare professional, or resolution of symptoms. Each participant in the prospective study had whole blood, serum and a nasopharyngeal or oropharyngeal swab collected by mobile phlebotomists. Participants in the prospective study had the option to provide additional blood draws and questionnaires over a 2-month period. Before DNA extraction, blood samples from the prospective study were shipped at room temperature or frozen.

The sequenced material came from PBMCs or T cells enriched from blood (not recorded which). The TCR was taken from a young man who had recovered from COVID-19. In this chain, TRBV4-3 is recombined with TRBJ2-7; too little of a D gene remains to name it. The CDR3 here reads CASSQARGQAYEQYF. The sequence in DNA is TGCGCCAGCAGCCAAGCGCGTGGTCAGGCCTACGAGCAGTACTTC.